Given below is one T cell receptor beta chain in context. The antigen remains unidentified. Germline values: CDR1 MNHEY, CDR2 SVGEGT. The length of the CDR3 is 12 residues. The junction had 3 bases not matched to a gene; V was cut back by 6 bases and J by 6 bases. Researchers prepared the TCRbeta library using unique molecular identifiers, the study reports. One entry per CDR3 protein, called by TCRdb with MiXCR from the PCR reads. There are hundreds of thousands of distinct CDR3 sequences in the sample; roughly 13% occur only once, and around 2.2% lies in the top ten. The sample belongs to a study of T-cell reconstitution after alpha-beta-depleted transplantation in children. Study-level points and caveats: At one year after transplant, newly produced T cells mostly accounted for T-cell counts and diversity. The high TCRbeta diversity at day 60 in some patients came from surviving recipient T cells and thymic progenitors. It was reported that alpha-beta T cells came from several hundred expanded graft clones (about two months after transplant).

Material: PBMCs, mostly from graft donor cells, obtained 360 days after TCRalphabeta/CD19-depleted stem cell transplant. The gene calls are TRBV6-2 or TRBV6-3 and TRBJ2-3; TRBD1 agrees at 7 bases. The TCR comes from a male patient younger than 18 who had a stem cell transplant for acute myeloid leukemia, so the T cells may come from the graft donor. The CDR3 sequence is CASRTGADTQYF. The CDR3 nucleotides are TGTGCCAGCAGAACAGGGGCCGATACGCAGTATTTT.